The 9 T cell receptor beta chains below were found in one sample sequenced in a study of T cell repertoires in cytomegalovirus infection. In TCRdb, the reads were re-called with MiXCR into one record per CDR3 protein. Seen here are roughly 760,000 distinct CDR3 sequences, 35% observed once, and the top ten hold under 3.5%. Sequencing was done on a sample of PBMCs. Source of these receptors: a human donor in good health (CMV status not recorded). Some clones in this sample may be carry-over from other donors' samples.

This clonotype was found a few times. V gene TRBV11-1 combines with J gene TRBJ2-5, with D possibly being TRBD1 (5 bases). The CDR3 length is 16 residues. V lost 3 bases and J 4 bases, leaving 18 bases between the germline ends. Per the germline V gene, CDR1 is SGHAT and CDR2 is FQDESV (reference sequence). The CDR3 is CASSFPQDGSSETQYF. DNA for the CDR3: TGTGCCAGCAGCTTCCCACAGGATGGATCATCAGAGACCCAGTACTTC.

V and J are TRBV7-9 and TRBJ1-5, with D uncertain. V lost 5 bases and J 8 bases, leaving 13 bases between the germline ends. From germline, CDR1 is SEHNR and CDR2 FQNEAQ (reference sequence). The CDR3 runs 13 residues. The CDR3 DNA sequence: TGTGCCAGCAGCCTAGACTGGCGGGAGCCCCAGCATTTT. Translation: CASSLDWREPQHF. Supplemented by reference TRBV7-9 and TRBJ1-5, the full variable domain reads DTGVSQNPRHKITKRGQNVTFRCDPISEHNRLYWYRQTLGQGPEFLTYFQNEAQLEKSRLLSDRFSAERPKGSFSTLEIQRTEQGDSAMYLCASSLDWREPQHFGDGTRLSIL.

The rearrangement joins TRBV4-1 to TRBJ2-2; 14 nucleotides match TRBD2. Germline loops: CDR1 MGHRA, CDR2 YSYEKL. The CDR3 is 22 residues long. The V segment lost 1 base and the J segment 2 bases; nucleotides outside the gene matches: 15. CDR3 sequence (DNA): TGCGCCAGCAGCCAAGGGGGGGGACTGGGACTAGCGGGAGCTATAAACACCGGGGAGCTGTTTTTT. This gives the protein CASSQGGGLGLAGAINTGELFF.

This clonotype was seen a handful of times. The chain is built from TRBV20-1 and TRBJ1-2, with D unclear. The germline V gene has CDR1 DFQATT and CDR2 SNEGSKA (reference sequence). This CDR3 is built from 14 residues. V lost 0 bases and J lost 8, with 16 bases in between. The DNA of the CDR3 is TGCAGTGCTAGAGAGGTGGGAAAGGGTTACGGCTACACCTTC. Residues: CSAREVGKGYGYTF.

The gene calls are TRBV3-1 and TRBJ2-2; maybe TRBD2 (5 bases). The V gene's germline CDR1 is LGHDT and CDR2 YNNKEL (reference sequence). Trimming took off 4 bases at V and 4 bases at J, with 19 bases between the two ends. CDR3 size: 17 residues. CDR3 residues: CASSPPPGRLLTGELFF. CDR3 in DNA: TGTGCCAGCAGCCCACCCCCGGGCCGACTACTCACCGGGGAGCTGTTTTTT. Using reference TRBV3-1 and TRBJ2-2 for the parts outside the CDR3, the full variable domain is DTAVSQTPKYLVTQMGNDKSIKCEQNLGHDTMYWYKQDSKKFLKIMFSYNNKELIINETVPNRFSPKSPDKAHLNLHINSLELGDSAVYFCASSPPPGRLLTGELFFGEGSRLTVL.

This clonotype was observed a few times. The V and J genes are TRBV4-1 and TRBJ1-5, with a weak D call TRBD1 (5 bases). The length of the CDR3 is 14 residues. V was trimmed by 1 base and J by 7 bases, leaving 11 bases between them. Germline V gene lookup returns CDR1 MGHRA and CDR2 YSYEKL. In DNA form, the CDR3 reads TGCGCCAGCAGCCAAGTTGGGGGGGAACAGCCCCAGCATTTT. This encodes CASSQVGGEQPQHF.

V usage is TRBV10-3 and J usage is TRBJ2-7, with D perhaps assigned TRBD1 or TRBD2 (5 bases each). The V end lost 7 bases, the J end lost 0 bases, and 16 bases lay between the germline ends. Germline V gives CDR1 ENHRY, CDR2 SYGVKD. The CDR3 loop spans 15 amino acids. CDR3 bases: TGTGCCATCATCTCGCCGGGACGCAGCTCCTACGAGCAGTACTTC. It yields the protein CAIISPGRSSYEQYF.

This clonotype was seen more than once but under ten times. The gene calls are TRBV7-9 and TRBJ2-1; D gene ambiguous. The CDR3 spans 15 residues. Germline CDR1 and CDR2: SEHNR and FQNEAQ (reference sequence). The V and J ends lost 6 bases and 0 bases respectively, with 12 bases between them. CDR3 DNA sequence: TGTGCCAGCAGATGGGCGTCGAGCTCCTACAATGAGCAGTTCTTC. This gives the protein CASRWASSSYNEQFF.

This sequence joins TRBV24-1 and TRBJ2-1, with D possibly matching TRBD2 (5 bases). The germline gives CDR1 KGHDR, CDR2 SFDVKD. CDR3 size: 14 residues. The V end was cut by 4 bases, the J end by 6 bases, with 12 bases between. CDR3 loop: CATSEDSNGNEQFF. The CDR3 DNA follows: TGTGCCACCAGTGAGGACTCCAATGGCAATGAGCAGTTCTTC.